The 10 T cell receptor beta chains in this list originate from one sample, sequenced in a study of monozygotic twins with inflammatory bowel disease. For each CDR3 protein, TCRdb gives one entry from its re-call of the 5' RACE reads, without DNA. This sample carries about 160,000 distinct CDR3 sequences, with 2.4% going to the ten biggest clones. The sample comprised blood. These receptors came from a human donor with ulcerative colitis or Crohn's disease, or a healthy co-twin of an affected twin (not recorded which).

V is TRBV7-2 and J is TRBJ2-3; the TCRdb D gene call, TRBD2, has no DNA to confirm it. Germline V lookup: CDR1 SGHTA, CDR2 FQGNSA. The CDR3 sequence is 15 residues long. The CDR3 is CASRTSGMRTDTQYF.

The chain combines TRBV5-6 with TRBJ1-2. The CDR3 has 17 residues. The germline CDR1 and CDR2 sequences are SGHDT and YYEEEE. The CDR3 here is CASSLEGIRILMGGYTF.

V and J are TRBV6-1 and TRBJ2-5; the D gene TCRdb calls, TRBD1, cannot be checked with no DNA. Germline CDR1 and CDR2: MNHNS and SASEGT. The CDR3 is made up of 16 amino acids. The CDR3 is CASSWDRVLLRETQYF.

The chain links TRBV7-2 to TRBJ2-1. Germline values: CDR1 SGHTA, CDR2 FQGNSA. The CDR3 runs to 14 residues. CDR3: CASSSPSWGNEQFF.

The V gene is TRBV5-4, the J gene TRBJ2-1. This CDR3 region has 15 residues. CDR1 is SGHNT and CDR2 is YYREEE in the germline V gene (reference sequence). This chain's CDR3 is CASSLYPSSYNEQFF.

The chain links TRBV20-1 to TRBJ1-2; the D call from TCRdb, TRBD1, cannot be confirmed without DNA. The CDR3 contains 15 residues. Germline assignment: CDR1 DFQATT and CDR2 SNEGSKA (reference sequence). The CDR3: CSARDARKGDYGYTF.

The chain has TRBV10-3 and TRBJ2-3; TCRdb picks TRBD2, but there is no DNA to check that call. Per germline, CDR1 ENHRY and CDR2 SYGVKD. This CDR3 has 16 residues. The CDR3 sequence: CAISGLAGSSTDTQYF.

The rearrangement links TRBV20-1 to TRBJ2-1; as DNA is missing, the TRBD2 call by TCRdb cannot be tested. Germline V CDR1 and CDR2: DFQATT, SNEGSKA (reference sequence). The CDR3 spans 15 residues. This chain's CDR3 is CSATTSGRPNNEQFF.

J is TRBJ2-4 and V is TRBV28; TCRdb picks TRBD1, but there is no DNA to check that call. Germline assignment: CDR1 MDHEN and CDR2 SYDVKM. The CDR3 runs 17 residues. The CDR3 loop reads CASSLVTDRLAKNIQYF.

The V gene is TRBV7-9, the J gene TRBJ2-7; absent DNA, TCRdb's TRBD2 call cannot be checked. Germline CDR1 reads SEHNR; CDR2 reads FQNEAQ (reference sequence). This CDR3 spans 17 amino acids. The CDR3: CASSLLAGEGGPYEQYF.